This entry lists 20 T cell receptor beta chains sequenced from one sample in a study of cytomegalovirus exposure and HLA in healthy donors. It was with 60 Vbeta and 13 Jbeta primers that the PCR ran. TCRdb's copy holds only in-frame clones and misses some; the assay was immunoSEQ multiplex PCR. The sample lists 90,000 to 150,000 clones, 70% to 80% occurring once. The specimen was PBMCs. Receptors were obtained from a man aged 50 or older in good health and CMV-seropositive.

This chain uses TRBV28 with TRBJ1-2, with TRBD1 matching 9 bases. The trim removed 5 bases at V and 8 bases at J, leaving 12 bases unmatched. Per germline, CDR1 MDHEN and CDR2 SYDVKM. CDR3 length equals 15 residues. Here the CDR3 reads CASSQGDRAILGYTF. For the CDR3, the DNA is TGTGCCAGCAGTCAAGGGGACAGGGCCATCTTGGGCTACACCTTC.

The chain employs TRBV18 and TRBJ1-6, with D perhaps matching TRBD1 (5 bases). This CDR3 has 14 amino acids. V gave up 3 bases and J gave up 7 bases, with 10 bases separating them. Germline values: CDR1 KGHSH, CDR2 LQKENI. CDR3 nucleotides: TGTGCCAGCTCACCTAGGACACTCAATTCACCCCTCCACTTT. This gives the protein CASSPRTLNSPLHF.

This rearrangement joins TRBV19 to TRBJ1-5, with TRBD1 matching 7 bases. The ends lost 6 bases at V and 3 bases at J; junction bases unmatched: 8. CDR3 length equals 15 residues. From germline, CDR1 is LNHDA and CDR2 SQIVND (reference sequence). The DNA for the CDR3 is TGTGCCAGTAGCAGGGACAGCTCACTCAATCAGCCCCAGCATTTT. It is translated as CASSRDSSLNQPQHF.

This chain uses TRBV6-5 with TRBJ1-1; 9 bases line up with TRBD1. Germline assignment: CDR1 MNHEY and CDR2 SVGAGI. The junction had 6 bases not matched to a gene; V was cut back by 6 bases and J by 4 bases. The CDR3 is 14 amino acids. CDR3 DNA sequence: TGTGCCAGCAGACCTACGGGACAGGGCACTGAAGCTTTCTTT. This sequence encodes CASRPTGQGTEAFF.

The CDR3 protein is CASSDRGERRLKTQYF. CDR3 DNA: TGTGCCAGCAGTGACAGGGGAGAACGGCGGCTAAAGACCCAGTACTTC. The chain is built from TRBV2 and TRBJ2-5; D might be TRBD1 (6 bases). V lost 3 bases and J lost 6, with 20 bases in between. This CDR3 region has 16 residues. Per germline, CDR1 SNHLY and CDR2 FYNNEI.

CDR3 bases: TGTGCCAGCAGCTTGGGCCGCGTGGATCAGCCCCAGCATTTT. It codes for CASSLGRVDQPQHF. The rearrangement uses TRBV7-8 and TRBJ1-5; D is unresolved. The CDR3 covers 14 residues. Trimming pared 3 bases from V and 5 bases from J, leaving 11 bases between. Germline V CDR1 and CDR2: SGHVS, FQNEAQ.

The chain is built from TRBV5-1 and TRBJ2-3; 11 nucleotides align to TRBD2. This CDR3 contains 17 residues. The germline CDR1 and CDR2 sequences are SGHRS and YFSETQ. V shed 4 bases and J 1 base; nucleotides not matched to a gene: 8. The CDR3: CASSPGLAGQGTDTQYF. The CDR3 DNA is TGCGCCAGCAGCCCCGGACTAGCGGGCCAAGGCACAGATACGCAGTATTTT.

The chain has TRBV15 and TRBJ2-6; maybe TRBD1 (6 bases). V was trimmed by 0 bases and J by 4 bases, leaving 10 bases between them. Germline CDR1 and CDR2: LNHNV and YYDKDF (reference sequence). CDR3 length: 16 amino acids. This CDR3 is CATSRDGGSGANVLTF. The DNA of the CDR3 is TGTGCCACCAGCAGAGATGGGGGCAGCGGGGCCAACGTCCTGACTTTC.

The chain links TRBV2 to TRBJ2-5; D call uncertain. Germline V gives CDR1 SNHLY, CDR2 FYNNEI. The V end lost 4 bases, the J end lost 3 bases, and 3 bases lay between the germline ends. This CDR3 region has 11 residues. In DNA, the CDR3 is TGTGCCAGCAGTGTCAAAGAGACCCAGTACTTC. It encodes CASSVKETQYF. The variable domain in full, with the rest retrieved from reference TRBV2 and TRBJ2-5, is EPEVTQTPSHQVTQMGQEVILRCVPISNHLYFYWYRQILGQKVEFLVSFYNNEISEKSEIFDDQFSVERPDGSNFTLKIRSTKLEDSAMYFCASSVKETQYFGPGTRLLVL.

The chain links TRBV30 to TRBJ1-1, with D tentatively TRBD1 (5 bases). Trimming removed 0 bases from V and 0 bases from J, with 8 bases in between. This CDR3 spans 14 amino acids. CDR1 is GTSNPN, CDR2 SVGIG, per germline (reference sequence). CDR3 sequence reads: CAWSVGLLNTEAFF. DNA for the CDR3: TGTGCCTGGAGTGTGGGACTCCTGAACACTGAAGCTTTCTTT.

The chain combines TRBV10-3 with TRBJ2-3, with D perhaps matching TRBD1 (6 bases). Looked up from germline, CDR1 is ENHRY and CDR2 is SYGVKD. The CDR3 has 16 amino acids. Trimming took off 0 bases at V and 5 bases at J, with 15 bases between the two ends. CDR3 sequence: CAISESIDRKGDTQYF. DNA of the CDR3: TGTGCCATCAGTGAGTCGATTGACAGGAAGGGAGATACGCAGTATTTT.

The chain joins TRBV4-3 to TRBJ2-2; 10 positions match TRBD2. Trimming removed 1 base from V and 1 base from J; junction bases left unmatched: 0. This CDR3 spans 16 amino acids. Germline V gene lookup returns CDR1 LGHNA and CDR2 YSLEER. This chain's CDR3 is CASSQGLAGNTGELFF. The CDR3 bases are TGCGCCAGCAGCCAAGGACTAGCGGGGAACACCGGGGAGCTGTTTTTT.

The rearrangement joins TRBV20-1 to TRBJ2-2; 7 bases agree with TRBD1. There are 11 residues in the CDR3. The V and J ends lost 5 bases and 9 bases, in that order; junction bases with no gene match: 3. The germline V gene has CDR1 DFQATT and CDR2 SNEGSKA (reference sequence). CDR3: CSAPGGRELFF. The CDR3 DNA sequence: TGCAGTGCTCCAGGGGGTAGGGAGCTGTTTTTT.

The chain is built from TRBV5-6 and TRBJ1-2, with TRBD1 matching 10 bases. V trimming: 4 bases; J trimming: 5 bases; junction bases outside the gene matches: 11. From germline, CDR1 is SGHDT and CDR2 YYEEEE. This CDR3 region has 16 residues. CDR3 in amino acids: CASSPRTGGSQYGYTF. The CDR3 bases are TGTGCCAGCAGCCCCAGGACAGGGGGTTCCCAATATGGCTACACCTTC.

The CDR3 DNA follows: TGTGCCAGCAGCTTAGGGACTCGTACGAACACCGGGGAGCTGTTTTTT. This codes for CASSLGTRTNTGELFF. The chain couples TRBV9 to TRBJ2-2, with D possibly matching TRBD2 (6 bases). CDR1 SGDLS and CDR2 YYNGEE come from the germline V gene. The CDR3 runs 16 residues. V lost 4 bases and J 0 bases, leaving 13 bases between the germline ends.

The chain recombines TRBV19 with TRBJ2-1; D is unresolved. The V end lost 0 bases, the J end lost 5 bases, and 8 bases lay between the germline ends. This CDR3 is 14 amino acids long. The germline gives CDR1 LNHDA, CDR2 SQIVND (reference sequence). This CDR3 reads CASSIDNSNNEQFF. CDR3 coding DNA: TGTGCCAGTAGTATAGATAATAGCAACAATGAGCAGTTCTTC.

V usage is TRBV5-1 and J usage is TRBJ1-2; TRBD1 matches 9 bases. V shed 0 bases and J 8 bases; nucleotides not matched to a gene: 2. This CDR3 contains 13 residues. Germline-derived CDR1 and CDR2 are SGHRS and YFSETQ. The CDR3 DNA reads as TGCGCCAGCAGCTTGGGACAGGGGGAAGGCTACACCTTC. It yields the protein CASSLGQGEGYTF.

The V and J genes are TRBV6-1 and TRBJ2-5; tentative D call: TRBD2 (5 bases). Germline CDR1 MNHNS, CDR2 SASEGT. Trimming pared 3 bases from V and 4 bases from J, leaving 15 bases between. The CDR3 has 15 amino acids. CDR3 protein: CASSDSSSGGETQYF. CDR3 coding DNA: TGTGCCAGCAGTGACTCATCAAGCGGAGGAGAGACCCAGTACTTC.

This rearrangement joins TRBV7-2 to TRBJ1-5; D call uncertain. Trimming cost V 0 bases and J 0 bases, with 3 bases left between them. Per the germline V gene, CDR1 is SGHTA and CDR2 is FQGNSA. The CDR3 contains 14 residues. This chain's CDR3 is CASSLASSNQPQHF. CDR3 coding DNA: TGTGCCAGCAGCTTAGCCAGTAGCAATCAGCCCCAGCATTTT.

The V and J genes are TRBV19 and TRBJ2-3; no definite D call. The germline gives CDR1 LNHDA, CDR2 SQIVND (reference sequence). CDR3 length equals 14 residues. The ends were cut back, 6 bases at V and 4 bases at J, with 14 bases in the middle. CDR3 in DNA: TGTGCCAGTAGATCTGGCTCCGAGGCAGATACGCAGTATTTT. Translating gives CASRSGSEADTQYF.